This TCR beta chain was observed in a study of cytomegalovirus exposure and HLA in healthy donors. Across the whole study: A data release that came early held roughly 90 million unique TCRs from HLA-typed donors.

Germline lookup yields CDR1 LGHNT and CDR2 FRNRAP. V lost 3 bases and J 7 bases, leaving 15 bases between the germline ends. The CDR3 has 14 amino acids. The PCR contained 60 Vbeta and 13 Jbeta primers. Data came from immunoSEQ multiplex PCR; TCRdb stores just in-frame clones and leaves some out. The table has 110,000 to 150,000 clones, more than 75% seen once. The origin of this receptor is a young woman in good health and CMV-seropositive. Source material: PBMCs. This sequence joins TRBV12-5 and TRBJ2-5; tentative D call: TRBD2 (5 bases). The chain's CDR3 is CASGFSILEGTQYF. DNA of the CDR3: TGTGCTAGTGGTTTTTCTATTCTTGAGGGGACCCAGTACTTC.